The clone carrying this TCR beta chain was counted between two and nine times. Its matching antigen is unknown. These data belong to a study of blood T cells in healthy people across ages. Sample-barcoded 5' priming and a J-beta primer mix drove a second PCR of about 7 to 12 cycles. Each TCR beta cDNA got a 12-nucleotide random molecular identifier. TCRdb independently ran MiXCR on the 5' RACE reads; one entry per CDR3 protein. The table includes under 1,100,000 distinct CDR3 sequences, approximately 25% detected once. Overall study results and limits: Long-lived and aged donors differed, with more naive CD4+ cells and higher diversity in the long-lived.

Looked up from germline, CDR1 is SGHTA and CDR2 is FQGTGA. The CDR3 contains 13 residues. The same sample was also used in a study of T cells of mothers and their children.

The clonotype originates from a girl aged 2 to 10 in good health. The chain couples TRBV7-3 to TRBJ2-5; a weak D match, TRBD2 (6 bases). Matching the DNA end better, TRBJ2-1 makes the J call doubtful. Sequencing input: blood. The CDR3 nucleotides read TGTGCCAGCAGCCCTACTAGCAACAATGAGCAGTTCTTC. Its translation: CASSPTSNNEQFF.